This T cell receptor (beta chain) was profiled in a study of HIV-infected patients and healthy controls. Broader study findings: Healthy controls carried many MAIT alpha-chain CDR3s, while HIV+ repertoires had few.

Roughly three months, about 14 weeks, into antiretroviral therapy, follow-up blood was collected. No cell fractionation was done, so the repertoire covers all unsorted peripheral blood T cells. cDNA was made from approximately 500 ng RNA using alpha and beta constant primers. Using multiplexing indices, alpha and beta chain libraries were generated apart by chain-specific third strand synthesis. TCRdb itself ran the 5' RACE reads through MiXCR, one entry per CDR3 protein. This table has several thousand distinct CDR3 sequences, 10% appearing once. This CDR3 contains 13 residues. Germline V lookup: CDR1 MNHEY, CDR2 SVGEGT. V lost 5 bases and J 3 bases, leaving 11 bases between the germline ends. Within the sample, this clonotype is medium-sized (0.01 to 0.1%). The antigen is unknown.

The receptor was isolated from an adult with HIV infection. Material: blood, obtained during antiretroviral therapy. The rearrangement joins TRBV6-2 or TRBV6-3 to TRBJ2-7, with D maybe TRBD1 (6 bases). Written as DNA, the CDR3 is TGTGCCAGCAGTCGACAGGCAAGCTACGAGCAGTACTTC. It codes for CASSRQASYEQYF.